A selection of T cell receptor beta chains follows, all from one sample in a study of cytotoxic CD8 clonotypes in ibrutinib-treated CLL. Using immunoSEQ multiplex PCR, the repertoire was profiled, and TCRdb retains in-frame clones only, with some absent. The sample lists 250,000 to 350,000 clones; approximately 76% were seen once. The sample consisted of PBMCs, taken at disease progression, from a patient treated with ibrutinib. The receptors here all came from a human donor with chronic lymphocytic leukemia. Each CDR3 is given with its conserved first and last residue. D genes are given only for firm matches. Size is stated for part of the rows, as once, few or many counts, or as a class when the clone is expanded.

v_gene	d_gene	j_gene	abundance	CDR3nt	CDR3aa
TRBV7-9	NA	TRBJ1-6	NA	TGTGCCAGCAGCTTAGTTGTGGATTCACCCCTCCACTTT	CASSLVVDSPLHF
TRBV19	NA	TRBJ2-3	NA	TGTGCCAGTAGTATGGAAGAAGCGCAGTATTTT	CASSMEEAQYF
TRBV10-2	TRBD1	TRBJ2-3	NA	TGCGCCAGTCAGGGGGGACAGGGACGTGTTACGCAGTATTTT	CASQGGQGRVTQYF
TRBV18	TRBD1	TRBJ1-5	NA	TGTGCCAGCTCACCGGGTCAAACAGGGGTCGGAGGTCAGCCCCAGCATTTT	CASSPGQTGVGGQPQHF
TRBV19	NA	TRBJ2-7	once	TGTGCCAGTAGTATAGCAGCCCAAGGGACCTACGAGCAGTACTTC	CASSIAAQGTYEQYF
TRBV25-1	NA	TRBJ2-2	NA	TGTGCCAGCAGTTTGACAACCGGGGAGCTGTTTTTT	CASSLTTGELFF
TRBV6-5	NA	TRBJ2-5	NA	TGTGCCAGCAGTCCACTTTCAGGAGAGACCCAGTACTTC	CASSPLSGETQYF
TRBV7-2	TRBD2	TRBJ2-7	NA	TGTGCCAGCAGCTTAGGCGGGGGGAGCTCCTACGAGCAGTACTTC	CASSLGGGSSYEQYF
TRBV28	NA	TRBJ2-7	NA	TGTGCCAGCAGTTCTGGACGCGCTATTATGGCGGTCTACGAGCAGTACTTC	CASSSGRAIMAVYEQYF
TRBV28	NA	TRBJ2-7	few	TGTGCCAGCAGTTTATGGGGCGGGACCTCTTACTACGAGCAGTACTTC	CASSLWGGTSYYEQYF
TRBV7-9	NA	TRBJ2-7	few	TGTGCCAGCAGGTCGGGGAACCTCTACGAGCAGTACTTC	CASRSGNLYEQYF
TRBV7-9	TRBD2	TRBJ2-7	NA	TGTGCCAGCAGCGAACTAGCGGGGGGCTACGAGCAGTACTTC	CASSELAGGYEQYF
TRBV6-6	NA	TRBJ1-2	few	TGTGCCAGCAGCCGAGGCCCCGACGGGTATGGCTACACCTTC	CASSRGPDGYGYTF
TRBV7-7	NA	TRBJ2-1	NA	TGTGCCAGCAGCTTAGCGCCGGACAGTGTTTATGAGCAGTTCTTC	CASSLAPDSVYEQFF
TRBV6-6	TRBD2	TRBJ2-7	NA	TGTGCCAGCAGTCGGACTAGCGTCAGCTACGAGCAGTACTTC	CASSRTSVSYEQYF
TRBV28	NA	TRBJ1-2	NA	TGTGCCAGCAGTTTATGGGACTATGGCTACACCTTC	CASSLWDYGYTF
TRBV30	TRBD1	TRBJ2-2	NA	TGTGCCTGGAGGGCGGACAGGGGTTCGGCGAACACCGGGGAGCTGTTTTTT	CAWRADRGSANTGELFF
TRBV5-1	TRBD1	TRBJ2-7	NA	TGCGCCAGCAGCTTGGCCCGACAGGGTCTACGAGAACAGTACTTC	CASSLARQGLREQYF
TRBV9	TRBD1	TRBJ2-3	NA	TGTGCCAGCAGCGCCAGGACAGGGGTATCAGTGACAGATACGCAGTATTTT	CASSARTGVSVTDTQYF
TRBV6-5	TRBD1	TRBJ1-2	NA	TGTGCCAGCAGTCCACAGGGGGCCCGAGGGGAAGGCTACACCTTC	CASSPQGARGEGYTF
TRBV7-6	NA	TRBJ2-1	once	TGTGCCAGCAGCGCCGCAGGGGATGAGCAGTTCTTC	CASSAAGDEQFF
TRBV9	NA	TRBJ1-3	few	TGTGCCAGCAGCCCCACAGGACTTGGAAACACCATATATTTT	CASSPTGLGNTIYF
TRBV19	TRBD1	TRBJ1-2	NA	TGTGCCAGTAGTATCGGGACAGGGGACCTCTATGGCTACACCTTC	CASSIGTGDLYGYTF
TRBV7-8	TRBD1	TRBJ2-7	NA	TGTGCCAGCAGCTACAGGGGGCCCACCTACGAGCAGTACTTC	CASSYRGPTYEQYF
TRBV20-1	NA	TRBJ2-4	NA	TGCAGTGTCACGACGGGGCACATTCAGTACTTC	CSVTTGHIQYF
TRBV10-3	NA	TRBJ1-1	few	TGTGCCATCAGTGGGGGCCCGAACACTGAAGCTTTCTTT	CAISGGPNTEAFF
TRBV6-1	TRBD2	TRBJ2-1	NA	TGTGCCAGCCGCCAAACTAGCGGGGGGTACAATGAGCAGTTCTTC	CASRQTSGGYNEQFF
TRBV27	NA	TRBJ2-7	NA	TGTGCCAGCAGTTTCGGATCTAAGGGGGAGCAGTACTTC	CASSFGSKGEQYF
TRBV7-2	TRBD1	TRBJ1-1	NA	TGTGCCAGCAGCCCGGGACAGGGGTTGACTGAAGCTTTCTTT	CASSPGQGLTEAFF
TRBV7-6	NA	TRBJ2-7	NA	TGTGCCAGCAGCTTGCTCGCACAGGGACTCTCCTACGAGCAGTACTTC	CASSLLAQGLSYEQYF
TRBV7-9	TRBD1	TRBJ2-5	NA	TGTGCCAGCACCTCGGCCGGGACAGGGGTCTTGGAGACCCAGTACTTC	CASTSAGTGVLETQYF